The 25 T cell receptor beta chains listed next were all sequenced from one sample in a study of beta chain features in type 1 diabetes. General study points: Among patients with Type 1 diabetes, TCRB CDR3s were moderately but significantly shorter in every one of the four CD4+ subsets.

Isolated RNA was reverse transcribed in full, so expressed TCRB transcripts were sequenced. This table comes from immunoSEQ multiplex PCR, and its TCRdb copy is limited to in-frame clones, with some not included. The sample lists roughly 400,000 clones, over 8.5% seen once, with 0.45% to 0.65% in the top ten. For these receptors, no antigen is known. The material sequenced was central memory CD4+ T cells from blood. The receptors were sampled from a man in his thirties or forties with type 1 diabetes.

The sample holds one count of this clone. This sequence joins TRBV11-2 and TRBJ2-2; no reliable D call. In germline, CDR1 is SGHAT, CDR2 FQNNGV. V lost 0 bases to trimming and J lost 0 bases, with 8 bases between them. The CDR3 sequence is 16 residues long. CDR3 protein: CASSLDAVSNTGELFF. The CDR3 DNA is TGTGCCAGCAGCTTAGATGCAGTGTCGAACACCGGGGAGCTGTTTTTT.

This chain connects TRBV5-1 to TRBJ2-7; the match to TRBD2 covers 14 bases. Trimming at V came to 5 bases and at J to 3 bases, leaving 16 bases not matched to a gene. The length of the CDR3 is 19 residues. The germline V gene has CDR1 SGHRS and CDR2 YFSETQ. The CDR3: CASRAFLGLAGERGYEQYF. CDR3 nucleotides: TGCGCCAGCAGAGCATTTTTGGGACTAGCGGGAGAACGGGGCTACGAGCAGTACTTC.

The chain carries TRBV5-1 and TRBJ2-5, with a tentative D call TRBD2 (5 bases). With 0 bases removed from V and 4 bases from J, the gap between germline ends came to 13 bases. CDR1 is SGHRS, CDR2 YFSETQ, per germline. The CDR3 is 15 residues long. The DNA of the CDR3 is TGCGCCAGCAGCTTGGGGTCCAAAAGCGGAGAGACCCAGTACTTC. Protein sequence: CASSLGSKSGETQYF. The variable domain in full, with the rest retrieved from reference TRBV5-1 and TRBJ2-5, is KAGVTQTPRYLIKTRGQQVTLSCSPISGHRSVSWYQQTPGQGLQFLFEYFSETQRNKGNFPGRFSGRQFSNSRSEMNVSTLELGDSALYLCASSLGSKSGETQYFGPGTRLLVL.

The chain recombines TRBV7-2 with TRBJ2-7, with D maybe TRBD1 (6 bases). This CDR3 is built from 14 residues. Germline V gene lookup returns CDR1 SGHTA and CDR2 FQGNSA. Trimming removed 5 bases at V and 4 bases at J, with 15 bases between. The CDR3 sequence: CASSQVKGVYEQYF. Here the CDR3 DNA reads TGTGCCAGCAGCCAAGTGAAGGGGGTATACGAGCAGTACTTC.

In its sample, this clone was seen a few times. The genes are TRBV30 and TRBJ2-1, with 10 bases lining up with TRBD2. V was pared by 2 bases and J by 12 bases, with 16 bases of the junction left unmatched. The CDR3 is made up of 16 amino acids. Germline loops: CDR1 GTSNPN, CDR2 SVGIG (reference sequence). The CDR3, as DNA: TGTGCCTGGAGTCCCTCTTCTAGCGGGAGCACCAAGTGGCAGTTCTTC. Its translation is CAWSPSSSGSTKWQFF.

This clone was detected ten times or more. The V gene is TRBV7-9, the J gene TRBJ1-2; D ambiguous. Germline V CDR1 and CDR2: SEHNR, FQNEAQ (reference sequence). The CDR3 runs 8 residues. Between the trimmed V and J ends, which lost 8 bases and 10 bases, there was a span of 5 bases. The CDR3 loop is CASSDYTF. For the CDR3, the DNA is TGTGCCAGCTCGGACTACACCTTC.

This clone was seen a handful of times. The gene calls are TRBV14 and TRBJ1-3; TRBD1 is a possible D gene (5 bases). The CDR3 loop spans 15 amino acids. Trimming took 4 bases from V and 1 from J, leaving 11 bases between them. CDR1 and CDR2 from the germline V gene are SGHDN and FVKESK. The CDR3 here is CASSRMTASGNTIYF. The CDR3 coding sequence is TGTGCCAGCAGCCGAATGACAGCGTCTGGAAACACCATATATTTT.

This clone was found many times. The chain couples TRBV28 to TRBJ2-1, with D tentatively TRBD2 (6 bases). Trimming shortened V by 5 bases and J by 12 bases, and 14 bases separated the two germline ends. This CDR3 is 12 amino acids long. Per germline, CDR1 MDHEN and CDR2 SYDVKM. The CDR3 spells CASSITQEGQFF. CDR3 sequence (DNA): TGTGCCAGCAGTATCACGCAGGAGGGGCAGTTCTTC.

The genes are TRBV7-2 and TRBJ2-5; 7 nucleotides agree with TRBD1. Germline loops: CDR1 SGHTA, CDR2 FQGNSA. The junction had 1 base not matched to a gene; V was cut back by 2 bases and J by 4 bases. The length of the CDR3 is 13 residues. The CDR3: CASSLNRGETQYF. Here the CDR3 DNA reads TGTGCCAGCAGCTTAAACAGGGGAGAGACCCAGTACTTC.

This clone was found a few times. The chain joins TRBV2 to TRBJ2-1; possibly TRBD2 for D (6 bases). Germline values: CDR1 SNHLY, CDR2 FYNNEI. The CDR3 contains 13 residues. V was trimmed by 7 bases and J by 0 bases, leaving 7 bases between them. As DNA, the CDR3 is TGTGCCAGCAACGGGGGCTCCTACAATGAGCAGTTCTTC. This codes for CASNGGSYNEQFF.

This clone showed up just a few times. This chain uses TRBV15 with TRBJ1-2; D may be TRBD1 (6 bases). The V gene's germline CDR1 is LNHNV and CDR2 YYDKDF (reference sequence). V lost 0 bases and J 4 bases, leaving 12 bases between the germline ends. This CDR3 spans 15 amino acids. In nucleotides, the CDR3 is TGTGCCACCAGCAGAGAGCTCGGACAGTCCTATGGCTACACCTTC. Translating gives CATSRELGQSYGYTF.

A few counts support this clone. The rearrangement links TRBV2 to TRBJ2-1; no reliable D call. CDR1 and CDR2 from the germline V gene are SNHLY and FYNNEI. The CDR3 is made up of 15 amino acids. Trimming cost V 8 bases and J 0 bases, with 14 bases left between them. DNA of the CDR3: TGTGCCAGCCGAGAGGTCTGGGGCTCCTACAATGAGCAGTTCTTC. Translating it yields CASREVWGSYNEQFF.

This clone was seen ten or more times. V and J are TRBV5-6 and TRBJ2-7, with 7 bases that match TRBD1. This CDR3 comprises 12 residues. The trim removed 3 bases at V and 7 bases at J, leaving 4 bases unmatched. The germline V gene has CDR1 SGHDT and CDR2 YYEEEE. CDR3 residues: CASSYRQGEQYF. As DNA, the CDR3 is TGTGCCAGCAGCTATCGACAGGGAGAGCAGTACTTC.

This sequence joins TRBV6-5 and TRBJ2-5; D remains unclear. V lost 5 bases to trimming and J lost 0 bases, with 7 bases between them. The CDR3 totals 13 residues. Germline assignment: CDR1 MNHEY and CDR2 SVGAGI. The CDR3, as DNA: TGTGCCAGCAGTCCGAACAACCAAGAGACCCAGTACTTC. This codes for CASSPNNQETQYF.

This clone showed up just a few times. The chain has TRBV29-1 and TRBJ1-2; the D gene is possibly TRBD1 (6 bases). With 6 bases removed from V and 0 bases from J, the gap between germline ends came to 11 bases. The CDR3 is 13 residues long. The germline CDR1 and CDR2 sequences are SQVTM and ANQGSEA. CDR3 nucleotides: TGCAGCGTGAAGGACAGATCTAACTATGGCTACACCTTC. Protein sequence: CSVKDRSNYGYTF.

The V gene is TRBV19, the J gene TRBJ2-7, with TRBD1 identical over 8 bases. This CDR3 contains 15 residues. The V and J ends lost 3 bases and 5 bases, in that order; junction bases with no gene match: 9. Per germline, CDR1 LNHDA and CDR2 SQIVND (reference sequence). The CDR3 coding sequence is TGTGCCAGTAGTATTAAGCAGGGGGCATCCCACGAGCAGTACTTC. It encodes CASSIKQGASHEQYF.

The rearrangement uses TRBV7-9 and TRBJ2-3; the D gene is possibly TRBD2 (5 bases). This CDR3 comprises 17 residues. Deletions cut 2 bases from V and 1 base from J, with 16 bases between. The germline V gene encodes CDR1 SEHNR and CDR2 FQNEAQ (reference sequence). The CDR3 region is CASSLTASGSGTDTQYF. The CDR3 bases are TGTGCCAGCAGCTTAACGGCCAGCGGTAGTGGCACAGATACGCAGTATTTT.

The chain combines TRBV4-3 with TRBJ2-3; 9 nucleotides align to TRBD2. The length of the CDR3 is 16 residues. V trimming: 1 base; J trimming: 4 bases; junction bases outside the gene matches: 6. In germline, CDR1 is LGHNA, CDR2 YSLEER. The chain's CDR3 is CASSQASGKAADTQYF. The CDR3 DNA is TGCGCCAGCAGCCAAGCTAGCGGGAAGGCCGCAGATACGCAGTATTTT.

This clone was counted a few times. At one end the junction does not follow the germline gene, possibly because of a read error. V is TRBV5-4 and J is TRBJ2-5; a possible D gene is TRBD1 (6 bases). Germline V gene lookup returns CDR1 SGHNT and CDR2 YYREEE (reference sequence). This CDR3 comprises 14 residues. As DNA, the CDR3 is TGCGCCAGCAGCCAAGGGGGATCCCAAGAGACCCAGTACTTC. Amino acid sequence: CASSQGGSQETQYF.

This clone appeared a few times. CDR3 in amino acids: CASMGRRGGPDTQYF. The CDR3, as DNA: TGTGCCAGCATGGGGCGCCGGGGAGGTCCAGATACGCAGTATTTT. The rearrangement uses TRBV6-1 and TRBJ2-3, with D maybe TRBD2 (6 bases). Trimming took 7 bases from V and 4 from J, leaving 18 bases between them. CDR1 and CDR2 (germline): MNHNS, SASEGT. The CDR3 covers 15 residues.

As to this clone: A junction boundary mismatches the germline segment, possibly from a read error. The chain has TRBV5-7 and TRBJ2-6; D gene ambiguous. TRBV5-7 is sorted into the ORF group, with uncertain function. The CDR3 totals 16 residues. CDR3 DNA sequence: TGTGCCAGCCGCTTTTGCGTACAAAGTCGGGCCAACGTCCTGACTTTC. This codes for CASRFCVQSRANVLTF.

This clone was counted once. This CDR3 reads CASSIRTTPVGELFF. CDR3 nucleotide sequence: TGTGCCAGTAGTATACGCACAACCCCGGTGGGGGAGCTGTTTTTT. V and J are TRBV19 and TRBJ2-2; D gene unclear. Germline V gene sequence: CDR1 LNHDA, CDR2 SQIVND (reference sequence). The CDR3 length is 15 residues. The ends were cut back, 2 bases at V and 8 bases at J, with 15 bases in the middle.

The chain couples TRBV21-1 to TRBJ1-4. TRBV21-1 is recorded as a pseudogene. This CDR3 is 14 amino acids long. The CDR3 region is CASTRKGSGEKLFF. In DNA form, the CDR3 reads TGTGCCAGCACCCGAAAGGGTTCGGGGGAAAAACTGTTTTTT.

The chain links TRBV9 to TRBJ2-3, with D tentatively TRBD1 (5 bases). The V and J ends lost 4 bases and 4 bases respectively, with 16 bases between them. Germline-derived CDR1 and CDR2 are SGDLS and YYNGEE. This CDR3 has 15 amino acids. The CDR3: CASSLRTLGADTQYF. The CDR3, as DNA: TGTGCCAGCAGCCTCCGGACCCTAGGGGCAGATACGCAGTATTTT. The complete variable domain, with remaining parts taken from reference TRBV9 and TRBJ2-3, reads DSGVTQTPKHLITATGQRVTLRCSPRSGDLSVYWYQQSLDQGLQFLIQYYNGEERAKGNILERFSAQQFPDLHSELNLSSLELGDSALYFCASSLRTLGADTQYFGPGTRLTVL.

This clone was detected only a few times. The chain is built from TRBV28 and TRBJ2-1, with D unclear. CDR1 MDHEN and CDR2 SYDVKM come from the germline V gene. Trimming cost V 10 bases and J 0 bases, with 10 bases left between them. The CDR3 is 13 amino acids. The CDR3 reads CATVDGSYNEQFF. The DNA for the CDR3 is TGTGCCACCGTGGACGGCTCCTACAATGAGCAGTTCTTC.